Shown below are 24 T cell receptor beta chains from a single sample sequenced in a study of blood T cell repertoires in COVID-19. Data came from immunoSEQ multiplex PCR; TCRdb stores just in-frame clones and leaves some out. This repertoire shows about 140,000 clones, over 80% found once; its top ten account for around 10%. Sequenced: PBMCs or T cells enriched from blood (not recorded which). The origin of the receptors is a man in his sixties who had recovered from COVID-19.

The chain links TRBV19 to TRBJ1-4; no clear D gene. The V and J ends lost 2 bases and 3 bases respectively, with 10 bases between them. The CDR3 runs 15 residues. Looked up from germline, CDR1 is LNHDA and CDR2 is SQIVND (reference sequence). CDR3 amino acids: CASSIWRSPNEKLFF. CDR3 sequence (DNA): TGTGCCAGTAGTATATGGCGGTCTCCTAATGAAAAACTGTTTTTT.

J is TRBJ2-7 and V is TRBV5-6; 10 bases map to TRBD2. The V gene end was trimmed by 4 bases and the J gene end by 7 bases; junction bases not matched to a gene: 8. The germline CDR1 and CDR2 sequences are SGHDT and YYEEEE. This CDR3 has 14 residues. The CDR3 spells CASSNQAGGREQYF. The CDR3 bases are TGTGCCAGCAGCAATCAAGCGGGGGGGAGGGAGCAGTACTTC.

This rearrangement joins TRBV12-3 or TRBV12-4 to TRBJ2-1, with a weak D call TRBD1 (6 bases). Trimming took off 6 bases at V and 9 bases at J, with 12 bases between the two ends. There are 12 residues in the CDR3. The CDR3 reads CASSLQGFEQFF. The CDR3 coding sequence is TGTGCCAGCAGCCTACAGGGCTTTGAGCAGTTCTTC.

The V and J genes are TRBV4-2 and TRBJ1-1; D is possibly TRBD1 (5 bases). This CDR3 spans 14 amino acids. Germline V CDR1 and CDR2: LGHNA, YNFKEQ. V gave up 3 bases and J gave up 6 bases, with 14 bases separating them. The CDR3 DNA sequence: TGTGCCAGCAGCCACCTCGGGGGGGGAGCTGAAGCTTTCTTT. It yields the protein CASSHLGGGAEAFF.

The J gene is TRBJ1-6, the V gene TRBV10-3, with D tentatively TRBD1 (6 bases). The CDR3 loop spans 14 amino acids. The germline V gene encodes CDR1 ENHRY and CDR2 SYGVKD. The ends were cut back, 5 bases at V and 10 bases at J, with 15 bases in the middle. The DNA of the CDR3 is TGTGCCATCAGTCCGGACAGCTCAAGGTCACCCCTCCACTTT. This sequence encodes CAISPDSSRSPLHF.

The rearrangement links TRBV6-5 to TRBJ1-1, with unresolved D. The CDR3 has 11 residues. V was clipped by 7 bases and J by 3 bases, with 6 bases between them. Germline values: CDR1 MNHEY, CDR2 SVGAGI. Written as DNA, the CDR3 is TGTGCCAGCATCGGGTACACTGAAGCTTTCTTT. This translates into CASIGYTEAFF.

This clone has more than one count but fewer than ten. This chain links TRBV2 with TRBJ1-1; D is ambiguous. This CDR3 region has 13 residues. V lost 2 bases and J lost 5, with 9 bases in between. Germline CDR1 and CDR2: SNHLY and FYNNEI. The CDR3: CASSEKGVTEAFF. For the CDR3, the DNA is TGTGCCAGCAGTGAAAAGGGAGTAACTGAAGCTTTCTTT.

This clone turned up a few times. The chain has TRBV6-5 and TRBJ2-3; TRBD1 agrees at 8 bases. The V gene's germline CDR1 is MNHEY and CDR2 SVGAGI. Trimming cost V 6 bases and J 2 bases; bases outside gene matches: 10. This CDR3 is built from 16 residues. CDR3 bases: TGTGCCAGCAGCTACCGGGACAGGCCCCACACAGATACGCAGTATTTT. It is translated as CASSYRDRPHTDTQYF.

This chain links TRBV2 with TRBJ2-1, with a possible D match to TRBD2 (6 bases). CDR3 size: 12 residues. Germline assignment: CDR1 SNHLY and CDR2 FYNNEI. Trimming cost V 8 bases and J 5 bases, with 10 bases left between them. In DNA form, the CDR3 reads TGTGCCAGCGGGAGGACCCACAATGAGCAGTTCTTC. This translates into CASGRTHNEQFF.

The CDR3 bases are TGTGCCAGTAGCGACAGACCTAATGAAAAACTGTTTTTT. Translation gives CASSDRPNEKLFF. The V call is TRBV19, the J call TRBJ1-4; a weak D match, TRBD1 (5 bases). There are 13 residues in the CDR3. The V gene's germline CDR1 is LNHDA and CDR2 SQIVND (reference sequence). V was clipped by 6 bases and J by 3 bases, with 8 bases between them.

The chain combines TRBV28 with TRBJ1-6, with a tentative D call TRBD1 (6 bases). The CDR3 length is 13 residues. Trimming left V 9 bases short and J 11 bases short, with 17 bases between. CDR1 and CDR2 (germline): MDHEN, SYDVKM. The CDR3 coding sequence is TGTGCCAGTGTAACAGGGTTGGTTCCACCCCTCCACTTT. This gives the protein CASVTGLVPPLHF. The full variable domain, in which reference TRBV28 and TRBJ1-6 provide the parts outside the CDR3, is DVKVTQSSRYLVKRTGEKVFLECVQDMDHENMFWYRQDPGLGLRLIYFSYDVKMKEKGDIPEGYSVSREKKERFSLILESASTNQTSMYLCASVTGLVPPLHFGNGTRLTVT.

Here the CDR3 reads CASSPRQGGENEQFF. DNA of the CDR3: TGTGCCAGCAGCCCCCGGCAAGGAGGGGAGAATGAGCAGTTCTTC. The chain recombines TRBV5-4 with TRBJ2-1; perhaps TRBD2 as D (6 bases). Trimming took off 4 bases at V and 7 bases at J, with 18 bases between the two ends. This CDR3 spans 15 amino acids. CDR1 and CDR2 (germline): SGHNT, YYREEE (reference sequence).

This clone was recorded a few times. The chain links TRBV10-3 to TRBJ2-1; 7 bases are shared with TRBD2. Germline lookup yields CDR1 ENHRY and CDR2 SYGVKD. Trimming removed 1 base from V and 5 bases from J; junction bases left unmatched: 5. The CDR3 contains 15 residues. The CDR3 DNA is TGTGCCATCAGTGAGTACAGGCTAGCGGACAATGAGCAGTTCTTC. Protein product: CAISEYRLADNEQFF.

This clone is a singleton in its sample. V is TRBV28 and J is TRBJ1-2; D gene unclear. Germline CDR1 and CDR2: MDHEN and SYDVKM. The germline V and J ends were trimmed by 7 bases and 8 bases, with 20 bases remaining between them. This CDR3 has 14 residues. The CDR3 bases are TGTGCCAGCACCCTGGCCACAGCTCCATCGGGCTACACCTTC. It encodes CASTLATAPSGYTF.

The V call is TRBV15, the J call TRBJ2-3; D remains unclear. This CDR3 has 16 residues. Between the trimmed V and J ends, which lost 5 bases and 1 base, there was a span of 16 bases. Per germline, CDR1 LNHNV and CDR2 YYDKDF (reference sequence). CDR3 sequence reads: CATSSRLSTGTDTQYF. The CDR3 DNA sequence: TGTGCCACCAGCTCGCGACTCTCTACCGGCACAGATACGCAGTATTTT.

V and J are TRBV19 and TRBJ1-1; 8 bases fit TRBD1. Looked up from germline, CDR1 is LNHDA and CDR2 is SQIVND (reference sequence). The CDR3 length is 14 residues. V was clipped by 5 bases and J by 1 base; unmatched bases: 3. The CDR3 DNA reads TGTGCCAGTAGTCCGACAGGGGCGAACACTGAAGCTTTCTTT. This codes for CASSPTGANTEAFF.

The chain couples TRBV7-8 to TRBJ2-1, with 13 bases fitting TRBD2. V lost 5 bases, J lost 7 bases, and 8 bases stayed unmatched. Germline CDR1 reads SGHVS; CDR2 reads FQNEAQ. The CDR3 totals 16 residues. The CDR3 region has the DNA TGTGCCAGCAGCCCCGGACTAGCGGGGGCCTTGAATGAGCAGTTCTTC. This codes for CASSPGLAGALNEQFF.

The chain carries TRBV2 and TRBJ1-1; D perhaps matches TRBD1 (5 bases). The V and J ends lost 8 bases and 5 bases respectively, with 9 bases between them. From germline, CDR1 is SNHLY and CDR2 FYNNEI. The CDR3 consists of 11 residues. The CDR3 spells CASFGGTEAFF. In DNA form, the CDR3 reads TGTGCCAGCTTCGGGGGGACTGAAGCTTTCTTT.

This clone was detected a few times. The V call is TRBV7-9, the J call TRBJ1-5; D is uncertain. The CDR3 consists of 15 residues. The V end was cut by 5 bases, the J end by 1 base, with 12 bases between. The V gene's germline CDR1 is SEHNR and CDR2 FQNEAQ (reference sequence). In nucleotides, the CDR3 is TGTGCCAGCAGCAGCGGAAAGCTGAGCAATCAGCCCCAGCATTTT. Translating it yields CASSSGKLSNQPQHF.

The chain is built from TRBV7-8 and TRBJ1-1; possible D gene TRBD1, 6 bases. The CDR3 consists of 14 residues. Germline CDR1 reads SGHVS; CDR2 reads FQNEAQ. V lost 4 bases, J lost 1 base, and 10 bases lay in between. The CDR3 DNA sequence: TGTGCCAGCAGCTGGGGGCAGGCGAACACTGAAGCTTTCTTT. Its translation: CASSWGQANTEAFF.

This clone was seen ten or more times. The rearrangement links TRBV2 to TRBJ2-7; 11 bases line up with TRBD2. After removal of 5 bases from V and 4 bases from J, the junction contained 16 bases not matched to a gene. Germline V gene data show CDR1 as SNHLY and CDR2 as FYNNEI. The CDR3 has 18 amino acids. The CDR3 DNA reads TGTGCCAGCAGTAACCCGGGACTAGCGGTCCTCCGCGGGTACGAGCAGTACTTC. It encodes CASSNPGLAVLRGYEQYF.

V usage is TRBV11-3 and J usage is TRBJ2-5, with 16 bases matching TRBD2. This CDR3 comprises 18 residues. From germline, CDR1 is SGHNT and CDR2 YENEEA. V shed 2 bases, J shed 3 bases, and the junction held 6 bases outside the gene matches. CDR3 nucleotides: TGTGCCAGCAGCTTAACGGGACTAGCGGGGGGGATGGAAGAGACCCAGTACTTC. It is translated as CASSLTGLAGGMEETQYF.

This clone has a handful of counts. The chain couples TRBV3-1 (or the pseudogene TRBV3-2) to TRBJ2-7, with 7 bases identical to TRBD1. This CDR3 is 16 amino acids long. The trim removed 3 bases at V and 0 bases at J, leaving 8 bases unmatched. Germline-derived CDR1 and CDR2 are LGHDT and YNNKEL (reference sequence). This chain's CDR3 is CASSHTGARTSYEQYF. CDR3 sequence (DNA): TGTGCCAGCAGCCACACAGGGGCACGTACCTCCTACGAGCAGTACTTC.

Here the CDR3 reads CASGREAGGLLEQYF. CDR3 coding DNA: TGTGCCAGCGGACGAGAAGCGGGGGGCTTACTCGAGCAGTACTTC. The chain couples TRBV7-8 to TRBJ2-7; 9 positions match TRBD2. Germline loops: CDR1 SGHVS, CDR2 FQNEAQ. This CDR3 is 15 amino acids long. After removal of 8 bases from V and 6 bases from J, the junction contained 14 bases not matched to a gene.